This TCR beta chain is drawn from a study of blood T cell repertoires in COVID-19. Study background: Specimens from acute and convalescent COVID-19 originated in the United States, Italy and Spain. PBMCs, B-cell-depleted T cells, or T cells provided the cDNA or gDNA that made up the material.

Trimming took 5 bases from V and 2 from J; bases not matched to a gene: 5. This CDR3 contains 14 residues. From germline, CDR1 is SGDLS and CDR2 YYNGEE. In the original analysis: Quantification of nucleated cells was approximated via reference gene primer amplification. Profiling relied on immunoSEQ multiplex PCR, and the TCRdb table lists in-frame clones only, not all of them. Clonal size and the V and J genes are those of that table, whereas D and trimming came from the DNA. The sample yields about 250,000 clones, 70% to 90% seen once. This TCR was recovered from a woman aged 25-40 years with COVID-19, enrolled during active disease. This sequence joins TRBV9 and TRBJ2-3, with 7 bases that match TRBD1. Sequencing was done on a sample of peripheral blood. CDR3 residues: CASRRDSNTDTQYF. The CDR3 region has the DNA TGTGCCAGCAGGAGGGACAGCAACACAGATACGCAGTATTTT.